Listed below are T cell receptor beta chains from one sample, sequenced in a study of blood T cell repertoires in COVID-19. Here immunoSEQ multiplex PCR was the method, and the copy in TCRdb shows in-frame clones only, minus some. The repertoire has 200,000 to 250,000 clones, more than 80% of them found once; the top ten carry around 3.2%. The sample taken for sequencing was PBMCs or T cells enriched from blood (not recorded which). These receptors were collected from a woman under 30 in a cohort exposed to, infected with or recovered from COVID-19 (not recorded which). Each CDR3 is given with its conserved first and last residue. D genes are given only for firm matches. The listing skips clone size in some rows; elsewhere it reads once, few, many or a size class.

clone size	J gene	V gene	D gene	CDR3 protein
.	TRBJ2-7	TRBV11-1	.	CASSNYRTAYEQYF
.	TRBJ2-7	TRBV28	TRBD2	CASSFRGRAYEQYF
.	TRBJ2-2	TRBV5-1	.	CASSLDALATSTGELFF
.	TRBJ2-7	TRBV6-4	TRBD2	CASRLAGGIEQYF
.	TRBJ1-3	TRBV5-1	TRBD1	CASSLTGWGNTIYF
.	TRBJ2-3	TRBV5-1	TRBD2	CASSDAGGGDTQYF
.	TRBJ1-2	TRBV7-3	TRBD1	CASSFSGGESGGYTF
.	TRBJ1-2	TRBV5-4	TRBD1	CASSRDRVGGYTF
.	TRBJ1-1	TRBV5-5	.	CASSLSGDTEAFF
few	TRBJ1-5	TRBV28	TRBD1	CASTTQGQGAHQPQHF
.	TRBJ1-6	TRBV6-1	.	CASSEIGAGSNSPLHF
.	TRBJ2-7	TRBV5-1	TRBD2	CASSPRPASGSYEQYF
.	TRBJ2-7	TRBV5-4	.	CASSLGGRIGHEQYF
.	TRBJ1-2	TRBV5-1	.	CASREGNYGYTF
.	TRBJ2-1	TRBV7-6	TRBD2	CASSSGTSGGLNEQFF
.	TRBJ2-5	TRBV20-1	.	CSASVFQETQYF
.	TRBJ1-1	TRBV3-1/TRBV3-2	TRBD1	CASSLQGAPTEAFF